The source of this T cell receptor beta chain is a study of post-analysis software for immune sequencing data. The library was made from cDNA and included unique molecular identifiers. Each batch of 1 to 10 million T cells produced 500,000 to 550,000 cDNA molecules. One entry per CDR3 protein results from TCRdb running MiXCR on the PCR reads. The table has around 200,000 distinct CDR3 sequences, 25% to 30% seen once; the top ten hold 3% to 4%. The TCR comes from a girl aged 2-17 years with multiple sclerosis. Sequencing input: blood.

CDR3 coding DNA: TGTGCCAGCTTACCACGGACAGCCGTCAATCAGCCCCAGCATTTT. Its translation: CASLPRTAVNQPQHF. The chain employs TRBV28 and TRBJ1-5; possibly TRBD1 for D (6 bases). This CDR3 comprises 15 residues. In germline, CDR1 is MDHEN, CDR2 SYDVKM. Trimming shortened V by 8 bases and J by 3 bases, and 17 bases separated the two germline ends. Full variable domain (outside the CDR3, taken from reference TRBV28 and TRBJ1-5): DVKVTQSSRYLVKRTGEKVFLECVQDMDHENMFWYRQDPGLGLRLIYFSYDVKMKEKGDIPEGYSVSREKKERFSLILESASTNQTSMYLCASLPRTAVNQPQHFGDGTRLSIL.